These T cell receptor beta chains were read from a single sample in a study of beta chain features in type 1 diabetes. Measured with immunoSEQ multiplex PCR; TCRdb has only the in-frame clones, and not every one. The repertoire holds over 150,000 clones, 7.8% seen once, with approximately 1% in the top ten. The specimen was central memory CD4+ T cells from blood. These receptor sequences come from a woman in her 40s with type 1 diabetes. The CDR3 runs from the conserved cysteine through the conserved F or W. The order of the fields is D gene, V gene, CDR3 protein. A D gene is named only where the DNA matches it firmly.

D: TRBD1; V: TRBV5-1; CDR3: CASSSSNPTGGHGYTF
D: -; V: TRBV4-2; CDR3: CASSQNRGPRGGETQYF
D: -; V: TRBV15; CDR3: CATSRAWGGATEAFF
D: TRBD2; V: TRBV6-4; CDR3: CASSDSRTSSPNEQFF
D: -; V: TRBV2; CDR3: CASSLTGSRETQYF
D: -; V: TRBV5-1; CDR3: CASSAARGPYNEQFF
D: -; V: TRBV2; CDR3: CASSEGGWTEAFF
D: -; V: TRBV30; CDR3: CASLPRLPYYEQYF
D: TRBD1; V: TRBV5-1; CDR3: CASSLDGQVPLEQYF
D: -; V: TRBV18; CDR3: CASSPPSQETQYF
D: -; V: TRBV19; CDR3: CASNRQFSGNTIYF
D: TRBD1; V: TRBV11-2; CDR3: CASSLVAGGNQPQHF
D: TRBD2; V: TRBV10-3; CDR3: CAISEQRLTSSGGRNIQYF
D: -; V: TRBV2; CDR3: CASRLRQGSDF
D: -; V: TRBV6-1; CDR3: CASSEADGGDGYTF
D: TRBD2; V: TRBV19; CDR3: CASSGGGSYEQYF
D: -; V: TRBV5-8; CDR3: CASSLKTRAFF
D: TRBD1; V: TRBV27; CDR3: CASSRQGARIGNEQFF
D: TRBD2; V: TRBV18; CDR3: CASSRILAGGINEQFF
D: -; V: TRBV9; CDR3: CASSGSASQETQYF
D: -; V: TRBV23-1; CDR3: CASSQPGHSNTEAFF
D: -; V: TRBV6-5; CDR3: CASSYSVTENTEAFF
D: -; V: TRBV7-2; CDR3: CASSFSRPEAFF
D: -; V: TRBV29-1; CDR3: CSVEGATNYGYTF
D: TRBD1; V: TRBV11-2; CDR3: CASRPGQGFNEQFF
D: -; V: TRBV29-1; CDR3: CSVEEGLYYNEQFF
D: -; V: TRBV19; CDR3: CASNIDRLTGELFF
D: -; V: TRBV5-1; CDR3: CASSSGTSQPQHF
D: TRBD1; V: TRBV11-1; CDR3: CASSLARDRVHEQYF
D: TRBD1; V: TRBV5-6; CDR3: CASSLTGMQPQHF
D: TRBD1; V: TRBV29-1; CDR3: CSVRGTGGVEQYF
D: -; V: TRBV15; CDR3: CATSSREKGDTQYF
D: TRBD2; V: TRBV7-3; CDR3: CASSPQGLAGGGDEQFF
D: TRBD1; V: TRBV5-1; CDR3: CASSLGRGLDEQFF
D: -; V: TRBV9; CDR3: CASSVESVDQPQHF
D: -; V: TRBV18; CDR3: CASSPRRWSEQYF
D: TRBD1; V: TRBV2; CDR3: CASSYGGQVYEQYF
D: TRBD1; V: TRBV29-1; CDR3: CSVATPGGEQFF
D: -; V: TRBV4-1; CDR3: CASSPRTLNQGETQYF
D: TRBD1; V: TRBV5-4; CDR3: CASKGQGETQYF
D: -; V: TRBV20-1; CDR3: CSAPKRDEQYF
D: TRBD1; V: TRBV4-3; CDR3: CASSPSGQGFTDTQYF
D: TRBD1; V: TRBV11-2; CDR3: CASSLGQGANTIYF
D: TRBD2; V: TRBV5-1; CDR3: CASSTGTSGFITDTQYF
D: TRBD2; V: TRBV7-2; CDR3: CASSPPKAAGVHEQYF
D: TRBD1; V: TRBV7-2; CDR3: CASSDRVDTEAFF
D: TRBD1; V: TRBV30; CDR3: CAWSVLGQFNQPQHF
D: TRBD1; V: TRBV27; CDR3: CASRQGMRELFF
D: -; V: TRBV7-2; CDR3: CASSLSGYEQYF
D: TRBD2; V: TRBV18; CDR3: CASSPPSSGGALEQFF
D: TRBD1; V: TRBV7-9; CDR3: CASSFTGGDEKLFF
D: TRBD2; V: TRBV18; CDR3: CASSQGLAGAAGEQYF
D: TRBD1; V: TRBV7-8; CDR3: CASSLAGGSLEGYTF
D: TRBD1; V: TRBV25-1; CDR3: CASSSRTGNQAQHF
D: -; V: TRBV7-2; CDR3: CASSLSVRVPQPQHF
D: TRBD1; V: TRBV4-1; CDR3: CASSQDRDRASSNYGYTF
D: -; V: TRBV4-1; CDR3: CASSQDTGGRTEAFF